This TCR beta chain derives from a study of blood T cells in healthy people across ages. Trimming cost V 10 bases and J 1 base, with 13 bases left between them. The CDR3 length is 13 residues. Germline-derived CDR1 and CDR2 are MGHDK and SYGVNS. It was with a sample-barcoded 5' primer and a J-beta primer mix that a second PCR of about 7 to 12 cycles was run. TCRdb reprocessed the 5' RACE reads via MiXCR and lists one record per CDR3 protein. The data contain roughly 1,000,000 distinct CDR3 sequences, under 30% of them singletons. This same sample was also taken into another study, of T cells of mothers and their children.

The origin of this receptor is a girl aged 2 to 10 in good health. The chain recombines TRBV25-1 with TRBJ1-2; D uncertain. Sequences were obtained from blood. CDR3 DNA: TGTGCCACCAAACGGGGTAATAACTATGGCTACACCTTC. It is translated as CATKRGNNYGYTF.